What follows are 30 T cell receptor beta chains derived from one specimen sequenced in a study of blood T cell repertoires in COVID-19. The protocol was immunoSEQ multiplex PCR, while the TCRdb copy is restricted to in-frame clones and leaves out a portion. Of about 360,000 clones listed, over 75% are singletons. Specimen: PBMCs or T cells enriched from blood (not recorded which). The receptors stem from a man in his thirties or forties who had recovered from COVID-19.

V gene TRBV6-5 combines with J gene TRBJ2-1; tentatively, D is TRBD1 (6 bases). Trimming took off 11 bases at V and 9 bases at J, with 14 bases between the two ends. CDR1 and CDR2 from the germline V gene are MNHEY and SVGAGI. The CDR3 has 11 amino acids. CDR3 residues: CAVHRAGEQFF. CDR3 coding DNA: TGTGCCGTCCACAGGGCTGGTGAGCAGTTCTTC.

This chain joins TRBV9 and TRBJ1-5, with D unresolved. The CDR3 extends over 13 amino acids. V was trimmed by 3 bases and J by 6 bases, leaving 10 bases between them. CDR1 and CDR2 (germline): SGDLS, YYNGEE. The CDR3 reads CASSETPGQPQHF. Here the CDR3 DNA reads TGTGCCAGCAGCGAGACCCCGGGTCAGCCCCAGCATTTT.

The CDR3 coding sequence is TGTGCCTGGAAAGAGACAGGGACGAGCTCCTACAATGAGCAGTTCTTC. Translation: CAWKETGTSSYNEQFF. The chain employs TRBV30 and TRBJ2-1; TRBD1 matches at 7 bases. CDR1 and CDR2 (germline): GTSNPN, SVGIG (reference sequence). The trim removed 4 bases at V and 0 bases at J, leaving 9 bases unmatched. The CDR3 spans 16 residues.

The J gene is TRBJ2-5, the V gene TRBV6-5; D is possibly TRBD2 (5 bases). Germline CDR1 and CDR2: MNHEY and SVGAGI. This CDR3 is 15 amino acids long. The germline V and J ends were trimmed by 2 bases and 6 bases, with 16 bases remaining between them. The CDR3 nucleotides read TGTGCCAGCAGTTACGGGAGTGGGGTAGGGAAGACCCAGTACTTC. This sequence encodes CASSYGSGVGKTQYF.

CDR3 nucleotides: TGTGCCGCCGCCCAGGGGGCGAACACTGAAGCTTTCTTT. Translation gives CAAAQGANTEAFF. The chain employs TRBV7-9 and TRBJ1-1; 8 bases are shared with TRBD1. V was clipped by 11 bases and J by 1 base; unmatched bases: 6. The CDR3 has 13 amino acids. CDR1 is SEHNR and CDR2 is FQNEAQ in the germline V gene (reference sequence). Supplemented by reference TRBV7-9 and TRBJ1-1, the full variable domain reads DTGVSQNPRHKITKRGQNVTFRCDPISEHNRLYWYRQTLGQGPEFLTYFQNEAQLEKSRLLSDRFSAERPKGSFSTLEIQRTEQGDSAMYLCAAAQGANTEAFFGQGTRLTVV.

The rearrangement uses TRBV10-3 and TRBJ1-2; 7 bases are shared with TRBD1. This CDR3 spans 13 amino acids. The germline gives CDR1 ENHRY, CDR2 SYGVKD. After removal of 4 bases from V and 3 bases from J, the junction contained 2 bases not matched to a gene. The CDR3 DNA is TGTGCCATCAGTGGCGGGACAGACTATGGCTACACCTTC. Its translation: CAISGGTDYGYTF.

The V call is TRBV30, the J call TRBJ1-1; 7 bases are a match to TRBD1. Germline V gene lookup returns CDR1 GTSNPN and CDR2 SVGIG (reference sequence). The CDR3 has 14 amino acids. The V gene end was trimmed by 4 bases and the J gene end by 2 bases; junction bases not matched to a gene: 7. The CDR3 DNA reads TGTGCCTGGAAGACCGGGACAGCAAACACTGAAGCTTTCTTT. Its translation: CAWKTGTANTEAFF. Full variable domain (rest looked up from reference TRBV30 and TRBJ1-1): SQTIHQWPATLVQPVGSPLSLECTVEGTSNPNLYWYRQAAGRGLQLLFYSVGIGQISSEVPQNLSASRPQDRQFILSSKKLLLSDSGFYLCAWKTGTANTEAFFGQGTRLTVV.

This rearrangement joins TRBV5-5 to TRBJ1-2; no clear D gene. The germline V and J ends were trimmed by 0 bases and 5 bases, with 14 bases remaining between them. CDR1 is SGHKS, CDR2 YYEKEE, per germline (reference sequence). CDR3 length: 15 amino acids. Here the CDR3 DNA reads TGTGCCAGCAGCTTGGCCGGGGTTGCGGAGTATGGCTACACCTTC. Translated: CASSLAGVAEYGYTF.

The V call is TRBV5-1, the J call TRBJ2-7, with 8 nucleotides matching TRBD1. CDR1 is SGHRS, CDR2 YFSETQ, per germline. There are 14 residues in the CDR3. Trimming cost V 3 bases and J 3 bases; bases outside gene matches: 5. CDR3: CASSSRTGFYEQYF. DNA of the CDR3: TGCGCCAGCAGCTCCCGGACAGGGTTCTACGAGCAGTACTTC. Full variable domain (outside the CDR3, taken from reference TRBV5-1 and TRBJ2-7): KAGVTQTPRYLIKTRGQQVTLSCSPISGHRSVSWYQQTPGQGLQFLFEYFSETQRNKGNFPGRFSGRQFSNSRSEMNVSTLELGDSALYLCASSSRTGFYEQYFGPGTRLTVT.

V gene TRBV3-1 (or the pseudogene TRBV3-2) combines with J gene TRBJ2-7, with D hard to call. The CDR3 sequence is 13 residues long. Germline loops: CDR1 LGHDT, CDR2 YNNKEL (reference sequence). Trimming pared 2 bases from V and 3 bases from J, leaving 8 bases between. The CDR3 loop reads CASSQSGYYEQYF. CDR3 DNA: TGTGCCAGCAGCCAATCCGGTTACTACGAGCAGTACTTC.

Notes on this clone: Other DNA sequences within the sample encode an identical CDR3. The chain couples TRBV29-1 to TRBJ1-1; 8 bases are shared with TRBD1. Germline CDR1 SQVTM, CDR2 ANQGSEA. The V and J ends lost 6 bases and 1 base, in that order; junction bases with no gene match: 1. This CDR3 spans 12 amino acids. CDR3 sequence (DNA): TGCAGCGTCGGGACAGGGAACACTGAAGCTTTCTTT. Its translation is CSVGTGNTEAFF.

J is TRBJ1-2 and V is TRBV3-1 (or the pseudogene TRBV3-2); 7 bases align to TRBD1. CDR3 length: 12 residues. V shed 8 bases, J shed 6 bases, and the junction held 6 bases outside the gene matches. Germline lookup yields CDR1 LGHDT and CDR2 YNNKEL (reference sequence). In DNA, the CDR3 is TGTGCCAGCTATAAGACAGGGAATGGCTACACCTTC. Amino acid sequence: CASYKTGNGYTF.

The chain is built from TRBV18 and TRBJ2-7; 8 bases align to TRBD1. There are 15 residues in the CDR3. Losses at the gene ends were 2 bases for V and 3 bases for J; bases not matched to a gene: 6. Germline CDR1 is KGHSH and CDR2 is LQKENI. Here the CDR3 DNA reads TGTGCCAGCTCACCAGCCCAGGGGGCAGTCTACGAGCAGTACTTC. Protein sequence: CASSPAQGAVYEQYF.

The chain joins TRBV7-2 to TRBJ2-1, with D possibly matching TRBD1 (5 bases). Germline CDR1 SGHTA, CDR2 FQGNSA. There are 15 residues in the CDR3. V lost 5 bases and J lost 6, with 17 bases in between. This CDR3 reads CASSGAMLGSNEQFF. The CDR3 nucleotides read TGTGCCAGCAGCGGGGCGATGTTAGGCTCCAATGAGCAGTTCTTC.

The genes are TRBV30 and TRBJ1-3; no firm D call. Trimming shortened V by 5 bases and J by 2 bases, and 10 bases separated the two germline ends. This CDR3 is 13 amino acids long. CDR1 is GTSNPN, CDR2 SVGIG, per germline (reference sequence). CDR3 coding DNA: TGTGCCTGGGCCCGTCTCCCTGGAAACACCATATATTTT. Its protein is CAWARLPGNTIYF.

This chain joins TRBV7-6 and TRBJ1-3; tentatively, D is TRBD1 (6 bases). V was cut by 5 bases and J by 0 bases, with 11 bases left in between. The CDR3 runs 15 residues. Germline assignment: CDR1 SGHVS and CDR2 FNYEAQ. The CDR3 reads CASSPWTDSGNTIYF. CDR3 nucleotide sequence: TGTGCCAGCAGCCCATGGACAGACTCTGGAAACACCATATATTTT.

V usage is TRBV7-2 and J usage is TRBJ1-1, with D unresolved. Germline V gene sequence: CDR1 SGHTA, CDR2 FQGNSA. Trimming took 1 base from V and 2 from J, leaving 14 bases between them. The CDR3 has 16 residues. The CDR3 region is CASSLGVGRTNTEAFF. The CDR3 DNA is TGTGCCAGCAGCTTAGGCGTCGGCAGGACTAACACTGAAGCTTTCTTT.

This clone was seen only once. The chain couples TRBV9 to TRBJ2-5; possible D gene TRBD1, 7 bases. This CDR3 has 14 residues. Germline lookup yields CDR1 SGDLS and CDR2 YYNGEE. V was clipped by 4 bases and J by 3 bases, with 13 bases between them. The CDR3, as DNA: TGTGCCAGCAGCCAGACAGGGAGGAAAGAGACCCAGTACTTC. It codes for CASSQTGRKETQYF.

As for this clone: At one boundary the junction diverges from the germline segment, which might be a read error. V gene TRBV29-1 combines with J gene TRBJ1-6, with 9 positions matching TRBD1. The germline gives CDR1 SQVTM, CDR2 ANQGSEA. CDR3 size: 13 residues. CDR3 in amino acids: CSVEDRGSGTLHF. The DNA of the CDR3 is TGCAGCGTCGAAGACAGGGGGTCTGGCACCCTCCACTTT.

V gene TRBV5-6 combines with J gene TRBJ1-6; 11 bases align to TRBD1. There are 17 residues in the CDR3. Germline assignment: CDR1 SGHDT and CDR2 YYEEEE. V gave up 1 base and J gave up 5 bases; unmatched junction bases: 5. CDR3 nucleotide sequence: TGTGCCAGCAGCTTGCGGGGGACAGGGGGAAATAATTCACCCCTCCACTTT. Residues: CASSLRGTGGNNSPLHF.

The V gene is TRBV9, the J gene TRBJ2-7, with 9 nucleotides matching TRBD2. Trimming took 0 bases from V and 1 from J; bases not matched to a gene: 2. CDR1 and CDR2 from the germline V gene are SGDLS and YYNGEE. This CDR3 is built from 15 residues. CDR3 residues: CASSVASGASYEQYF. CDR3 sequence (DNA): TGTGCCAGCAGCGTAGCTAGCGGGGCTTCCTACGAGCAGTACTTC.

Points on this clone: Other DNA sequences in the sample encode the same CDR3. V usage is TRBV19 and J usage is TRBJ1-1; D is unclear. The CDR3 loop spans 12 amino acids. Germline CDR1 and CDR2: LNHDA and SQIVND (reference sequence). V dropped 3 bases and J dropped 2 bases, with 4 bases sitting between them. CDR3 bases: TGTGCCAGTAGTATGCGTAACACTGAAGCTTTCTTT. Its translation is CASSMRNTEAFF.

In its sample, this clone was seen a few times. The V call is TRBV29-1, the J call TRBJ2-2; perhaps TRBD1 as D (6 bases). The CDR3 runs to 15 residues. Trimming stripped 8 bases from V and 0 bases from J, with 16 bases between. Germline CDR1 and CDR2: SQVTM and ANQGSEA. The CDR3 region has the DNA TGCAGCCCCGGGACACCCAGTTCGAACACCGGGGAGCTGTTTTTT. Protein product: CSPGTPSSNTGELFF.

The chain is built from TRBV5-1 and TRBJ1-1; TRBD1 agrees at 9 bases. The CDR3 contains 16 residues. J gave up 0 bases and V 3 bases, and 6 bases lay outside the gene matches. Germline V gene data show CDR1 as SGHRS and CDR2 as YFSETQ. This CDR3 is CASSYTGTGMNTEAFF. The CDR3 DNA reads as TGCGCCAGCAGCTATACCGGGACAGGGATGAACACTGAAGCTTTCTTT.

This chain connects TRBV30 to TRBJ1-1; D is perhaps TRBD1 (5 bases). Trimming removed 4 bases from V and 4 bases from J, with 16 bases in between. The CDR3 covers 14 residues. In germline, CDR1 is GTSNPN, CDR2 SVGIG (reference sequence). This CDR3 is CAWIGEVGATEAFF. The CDR3 region has the DNA TGTGCCTGGATCGGGGAGGTTGGGGCCACTGAAGCTTTCTTT.

The chain is built from TRBV29-1 and TRBJ1-2, with TRBD1 matching 7 bases. The junction had 16 bases not matched to a gene; V was cut back by 6 bases and J by 3 bases. Germline V gene sequence: CDR1 SQVTM, CDR2 ANQGSEA. This CDR3 has 16 amino acids. The CDR3, as DNA: TGCAGCGTATTACCCACCGGACAGGCCTCTGACTATGGCTACACCTTC. Amino acid sequence: CSVLPTGQASDYGYTF.

This clone has more than one count but fewer than ten. The V gene is TRBV7-2, the J gene TRBJ1-5, with a weak D call TRBD1 (6 bases). Germline CDR1 SGHTA, CDR2 FQGNSA. The CDR3 loop spans 16 amino acids. V was clipped by 0 bases and J by 1 base, with 10 bases between them. CDR3 DNA: TGTGCCAGCAGCTTAGCGGGGCAGGGGAGCAATCAGCCCCAGCATTTT. Amino acid sequence: CASSLAGQGSNQPQHF.

The CDR3 DNA follows: TGTGCCAGCAGCTTAGTTAACCAAGAGACCCAGTACTTC. Translation: CASSLVNQETQYF. V is TRBV7-2 and J is TRBJ2-5; D gene unclear. This CDR3 is 13 amino acids long. Trimming left V 1 base short and J 0 bases short, with 3 bases between. Germline V gene sequence: CDR1 SGHTA, CDR2 FQGNSA. Drawing the rest from reference TRBV7-2 and TRBJ2-5, the complete variable domain is GAGVSQSPSNKVTEKGKDVELRCDPISGHTALYWYRQSLGQGLEFLIYFQGNSAPDKSGLPSDRFSAERTGGSVSTLTIQRTQQEDSAVYLCASSLVNQETQYFGPGTRLLVL.

The rearrangement joins TRBV27 to TRBJ2-1; TRBD2 agrees at 8 bases. V gave up 8 bases and J gave up 2 bases; unmatched junction bases: 8. The CDR3 totals 15 residues. Germline CDR1 reads MNHEY; CDR2 reads SMNVEV (reference sequence). The chain's CDR3 is CASGSSGVAYNEQFF. Written as DNA, the CDR3 is TGTGCCAGCGGGAGTAGCGGGGTAGCCTACAATGAGCAGTTCTTC.

Only one count was recorded for this clone. Other DNA sequences in the sample encode the same CDR3. The chain combines TRBV4-1 with TRBJ2-6; D unclear. Germline CDR1 MGHRA, CDR2 YSYEKL. The ends were cut back, 2 bases at V and 0 bases at J, with 8 bases in the middle. The CDR3 spans 16 residues. CDR3 nucleotides: TGCGCCAGCAGCCAAAAGGAGAGCTCTGGGGCCAACGTCCTGACTTTC. Its translation: CASSQKESSGANVLTF.